A selection of T cell receptor beta chains follows, all from one sample in a study of shared clonotypes between healthy human individuals. Repertoires were generated with immunoSEQ multiplex PCR, while TCRdb's copy carries only in-frame clones and drops some. The sample contains roughly 2.2 million clones, 92% of which appear only once. The sample comprised naive CD4+ T cells from PBMCs. All receptors derive from a man between 18 and 29 years old in good health. Some clones in this sample may be carry-over from other donors' samples. CDR3s include the opening cysteine and the closing phenylalanine or tryptophan. D genes are given only for firm matches. Not every row has a clone size; where given, it reads once, few, many or a size class.

V gene,J gene,clone size,D gene,CDR3 DNA,CDR3 protein
TRBV11-2,TRBJ2-3,-,TRBD2,TGTGCCAGCAGCTCTGGCGGGAGGACCCATACGCAGTATTTT,CASSSGGRTHTQYF
TRBV4-2,TRBJ1-2,-,TRBD1,TGTGCCAGCAGCCAAGCGAGAGACAGGGCCTATGGCTACACCTTC,CASSQARDRAYGYTF
TRBV6-1,TRBJ1-2,-,-,TGTGCCAGCAGGGAAGGGGACGGGCAAGTCTATGGCTACACCTTC,CASREGDGQVYGYTF
TRBV7-2,TRBJ2-2,-,-,TGTGCCAGCACATCTTTCCGGGTACGAACGAACACCGGGGAGCTGTTTTTT,CASTSFRVRTNTGELFF
TRBV19,TRBJ2-6,once,TRBD2,TGTGCCAGTAGAACTACTAGCGGGATTTCTGGGGCCAACGTCCTGACTTTC,CASRTTSGISGANVLTF
TRBV9,TRBJ2-5,-,TRBD2,TGTGCCAGCAGCGTAGTTGGGGGGGTCCCGGAGACCCAGTACTTC,CASSVVGGVPETQYF
TRBV7-6,TRBJ2-3,-,-,TGTGCCAGCAGCTTTATCACAGATACGCAGTATTTT,CASSFITDTQYF
TRBV19,TRBJ2-7,-,-,TGTGCCAGCTCCGGGGGCGATACCTACGAGCAGTACTTC,CASSGGDTYEQYF
TRBV9,TRBJ2-1,-,TRBD2,TGTGCCAGCACTCGGGGGGACTCCTACAATGAGCAGTTCTTC,CASTRGDSYNEQFF
TRBV5-4,TRBJ2-3,-,TRBD2,TGTGCCAGCAGCCCCAGACTAGCGGATACGCAGTATTTT,CASSPRLADTQYF
TRBV9,TRBJ1-1,-,-,TGTGCCAGCAGCGTAGTACTGGGCACTGAAGCTTTCTTT,CASSVVLGTEAFF
TRBV11-2,TRBJ1-1,-,TRBD1,TGTGCCAGCAGCCAGTGGAGCATTAGGACAGGTCGCACTGAAGCTTTCTTT,CASSQWSIRTGRTEAFF
TRBV5-6,TRBJ1-6,-,-,TGTGCCAGCAGCTATGACAGGAGCTCCTATAATTCACCCCTCCACTTT,CASSYDRSSYNSPLHF
TRBV7-9,TRBJ2-2,-,TRBD1,TGTGCCAGCAGCCCGATTAGAGGGACAGGGGAGACCGGGGAGCTGTTTTTT,CASSPIRGTGETGELFF
TRBV5-4,TRBJ2-7,-,TRBD2,TGTGCCAGCAGCTGGGGACTAGCGGGCGAGCAGTACTTC,CASSWGLAGEQYF
TRBV10-3,TRBJ1-1,-,TRBD1,TGTGCCATCAGTGAGCCAGGGGGCTCTGAAGCTTTCTTT,CAISEPGGSEAFF
TRBV9,TRBJ2-3,-,TRBD2,TGTGCCAGCAGCGCTTTAGCGGGAGCATCAGATACGCAGTATTTT,CASSALAGASDTQYF
TRBV5-4,TRBJ2-3,-,-,TGTGCCAGCAGCCAGGGACCAAGCACAGATACGCAGTATTTT,CASSQGPSTDTQYF
TRBV10-2,TRBJ2-1,-,TRBD2,TGCGCCAGCAGTGGATGGACTAGCGAACTACCCCACAATGAGCAGTTCTTC,CASSGWTSELPHNEQFF
TRBV18,TRBJ2-3,-,TRBD2,TGTGCCAGCTCACCTGGACTAGCGGGAGTTGCAGATACGCAGTATTTT,CASSPGLAGVADTQYF
TRBV6-6,TRBJ2-1,-,-,TGTGCCAGCGGCCCGCAGGGTTACAATGAGCAGTTCTTC,CASGPQGYNEQFF
TRBV30,TRBJ2-1,-,-,TGTGCCTCCCGGTTGGGATCCTACAATGAGCAGTTCTTC,CASRLGSYNEQFF
TRBV27,TRBJ2-7,-,-,TGTGCCAGCAGTGCCCCGGGGGCGGGAGCTTTCGGGCAGTACTTC,CASSAPGAGAFGQYF
TRBV5-1,TRBJ2-7,-,-,TGCGCCAGCAGCTTGGGGGACTTCTCCTACGAGCAGTACTTC,CASSLGDFSYEQYF
TRBV7-9,TRBJ1-3,-,-,TGTGCCAGCAGCTTCGGGGGGGAACGTGGAAACACCATATATTTT,CASSFGGERGNTIYF
TRBV6-1,TRBJ2-4,-,TRBD1,TGTGCCAGCAGCGAAGACAGGGGGTACATTCAGTACTTC,CASSEDRGYIQYF
TRBV7-9,TRBJ2-5,-,-,TGTGCCAGCAGCTTTCAGCAAGAGACCCAGTACTTC,CASSFQQETQYF
TRBV6-6,TRBJ1-5,-,TRBD1,TGTGCCAGCAGTCCGGGACAGACTAGCAATCAGCCCCAGCATTTT,CASSPGQTSNQPQHF
TRBV5-1,TRBJ2-7,-,-,TGCGCCAGCAGCTTGGATCAGAGCTACGAGCAGTACTTC,CASSLDQSYEQYF